This T cell receptor (beta chain) was profiled in a study of early T cells in non-severe SARS-CoV-2 infection. The study's findings and limits: VDJdb matches were skewed toward anti-spike CD8 T cell responses.

TCRdb re-analysed the 5' RACE reads in MiXCR, keeping a single row per CDR3 protein. Of about 32,000 distinct CDR3 sequences detected, about 5.2% appear once; the ten largest clones hold roughly 3.6%. With regard to this clonotype: Antigen unknown.

The CDR3 contains 14 residues. V was pared by 5 bases and J by 2 bases, with 4 bases of the junction left unmatched. Germline loops: CDR1 SGHTA, CDR2 FQGNSA. The source is an adult who was a healthcare worker with PCR-confirmed SARS-CoV-2 infection or an uninfected control (not recorded which). Source material: whole blood. The chain carries TRBV7-2 and TRBJ2-7, with 9 bases lining up with TRBD1. The DNA for the CDR3 is TGTGCCAGCAGCCCCCGACAGGGGGCCTACGAGCAGTACTTC. Its protein product is CASSPRQGAYEQYF.